The rows below give T cell receptor beta chains drawn from one sample of a study of blood T cell repertoires in COVID-19. TCRdb's table, derived via immunoSEQ multiplex PCR, lists solely in-frame clones and lacks some. The sample lists 200,000 to 250,000 clones; around 84% were seen once. Sequencing used peripheral blood. Receptors originate from a man aged 50 or older who had recovered from COVID-19. CDR3s include the opening cysteine and the closing phenylalanine or tryptophan. Each record gives: V gene, clone size, J gene, D gene, CDR3 DNA, CDR3 protein. D genes are given only for firm matches. Expanded clones get a size class; other rows say once, few or many, or leave the size out.

TRBV14	-	TRBJ2-1	-	TGTGCCAGCAGCTACCAGCGGAACAATGAGCAGTTCTTC	CASSYQRNNEQFF
TRBV10-3	-	TRBJ1-1	-	TGTGCCATCAGTGAGTCCCGGGTATCGAACACTGAAGCTTTCTTT	CAISESRVSNTEAFF
TRBV30	-	TRBJ1-6	-	TGTGCCTGGAGTGCAGGGAATTCACCCCTCCACTTT	CAWSAGNSPLHF
TRBV5-1	-	TRBJ2-5	TRBD1	TGCGCCAGCAGCTTAGGACAGGTCCAAGAGACCCAGTACTTC	CASSLGQVQETQYF
TRBV30	-	TRBJ1-5	-	TGTGCCTGGAGTCCAGGGGCGGCCCAGCCCCAGCATTTT	CAWSPGAAQPQHF
TRBV10-2	-	TRBJ1-5	TRBD1	TGCGCCAGCACCGACAGGGAATCGAGTCAGCCCCAGCATTTT	CASTDRESSQPQHF
TRBV5-1	-	TRBJ2-1	TRBD2	TGCGCCAGCAGCCCCCAGGCGGCTAGCGGGAGGAATGAGCAGTTCTTC	CASSPQAASGRNEQFF
TRBV9	-	TRBJ2-7	TRBD2	TGTGCCAGCAGCGTAGTGGCGGGAGGGCCCTACGAGCAGTACTTC	CASSVVAGGPYEQYF
TRBV6-1	-	TRBJ1-2	TRBD1	TGTGCCAGCAGTCTGGACAGGGGAAGCGGCTACACCTTC	CASSLDRGSGYTF
TRBV30	-	TRBJ2-7	-	TGTGCCTGGAGTGTAAAGCGGGTCCCCTACGAGCAGTACTTC	CAWSVKRVPYEQYF
TRBV28	-	TRBJ2-7	-	TGTGCCAGCAGTCGCCTTACAGGAAATGATGCCTACGAGCAGTACTTC	CASSRLTGNDAYEQYF
TRBV28	-	TRBJ2-1	-	TGTGCCAGCAGTTTTTCGTGGACTCTACACAATGAGCAGTTCTTC	CASSFSWTLHNEQFF
TRBV5-1	-	TRBJ2-7	-	TGCGCCAGCAGCTTGGGCCGCGGCTCCTACGAGCAGTACTTC	CASSLGRGSYEQYF
TRBV28	-	TRBJ2-1	-	TGTGCCAGCAGTTTAATCGCAGTCGGCTCAGGGCGTGAGCAGTTCTTC	CASSLIAVGSGREQFF
TRBV4-2	-	TRBJ2-7	TRBD2	TGTGCCAGCAGCCAATCTAGCGGGTTCTCCTACGAGCAGTACTTC	CASSQSSGFSYEQYF
TRBV7-9	-	TRBJ2-3	TRBD1	TGTGCCAGCAGCTTAGCGCAGACAGGGGGCGGCACAGATACGCAGTATTTT	CASSLAQTGGGTDTQYF
TRBV10-3	-	TRBJ1-1	-	TGTGCCATCAGTGTGGGGGGGGATCTGAACACTGAAGCTTTCTTT	CAISVGGDLNTEAFF
TRBV4-2	few	TRBJ1-2	-	TGTGCCAGCAGCCAAGTGGATGGGACTAATGGCTACACCTTC	CASSQVDGTNGYTF
TRBV7-9	few	TRBJ2-7	-	TGTGCCAGCAGCCCGCAGGGGGGCTACGAGCAGTACTTC	CASSPQGGYEQYF
TRBV6-5	-	TRBJ2-3	-	TGTGCCAGCAGTCTCGTAGCTGTTAGCACAGATACGCAGTATTTT	CASSLVAVSTDTQYF
TRBV5-4	-	TRBJ1-1	TRBD1	TGTGCCAGCAGGACCGCAGGGGGGTTAATCATGAACACTGAAGCTTTCTTT	CASRTAGGLIMNTEAFF
TRBV12-3/TRBV12-4	-	TRBJ2-7	TRBD1	TGTGCCAGCAGTTTAGTGGCAGGGGGCGAGCAGTACTTC	CASSLVAGGEQYF
TRBV28	few	TRBJ2-7	-	TGTGCCAGCAGTCCGCTAGCGATAGGGCCCACCTACGAGCAGTACTTC	CASSPLAIGPTYEQYF
TRBV14	-	TRBJ2-7	-	TGTGCCAGCAGCCAAGACAGCTACGAGCAGTACTTC	CASSQDSYEQYF
TRBV5-1	-	TRBJ1-5	-	TGCGCCAGCAGCTTGGGGCAGGATGGCAATCAGCCCCAGCATTTT	CASSLGQDGNQPQHF
TRBV19	-	TRBJ1-2	-	TGTGCCAGTAGTAGAAACAGGGCCATAGACGGCTACACCTTC	CASSRNRAIDGYTF
TRBV28	-	TRBJ2-5	-	TGTGCCAGCAGTTTGGCTAGGCGCGGGACCCAGTACTTC	CASSLARRGTQYF
TRBV7-9	-	TRBJ1-4	-	TGTGCCAGCAGGTTGGGGCAGGGATTCGGAAAACTGTTTTTT	CASRLGQGFGKLFF
TRBV28	-	TRBJ2-7	-	TGTGCCAGCGGGGCCACTAGGGGGACGAGTGAGCAGTACTTC	CASGATRGTSEQYF